The clone carrying this T cell receptor (beta chain) showed up many times. J was trimmed by 2 bases and V by 4 bases; bases with no gene match: 5. The germline CDR1 and CDR2 sequences are MNHEY and SVGAGI. The length of the CDR3 is 14 residues. One entry per CDR3 protein results from TCRdb running MiXCR on the RT-PCR reads. The data contain more than 600,000 distinct CDR3 sequences, more than 13% of them singletons. This clonotype was sampled from a female donor in good health, serving as a healthy control. The sequencing input was memory CD4+ T cells from blood. The rearrangement links TRBV6-5 to TRBJ2-7; 7 nucleotides line up with TRBD1. The DNA of the CDR3 is TGTGCCAGCAGTTGGAGACAGGGTACCTACGAGCAGTACTTC. As protein: CASSWRQGTYEQYF.